Here is one T cell receptor beta chain with its context. The record originates from a study of blood T cell repertoires in COVID-19. Assay used: immunoSEQ multiplex PCR; TCRdb lists only in-frame clones, some missing. The table has some 200,000 clones, roughly 80% seen once. This clonotype was obtained from a man younger than 45 with active or convalescent COVID-19. Material for sequencing was peripheral blood.

CDR3 nucleotide sequence: TGTGCCAGCAGCCAAGATGCCCGGGAACGTAATTCACCCCTCCACTTT. Translating gives CASSQDARERNSPLHF. The chain carries TRBV14 and TRBJ1-6; the D is unclear. This CDR3 has 16 amino acids. The germline V and J ends were trimmed by 0 bases and 6 bases, with 12 bases remaining between them. CDR1 and CDR2 (germline): SGHDN, FVKESK.